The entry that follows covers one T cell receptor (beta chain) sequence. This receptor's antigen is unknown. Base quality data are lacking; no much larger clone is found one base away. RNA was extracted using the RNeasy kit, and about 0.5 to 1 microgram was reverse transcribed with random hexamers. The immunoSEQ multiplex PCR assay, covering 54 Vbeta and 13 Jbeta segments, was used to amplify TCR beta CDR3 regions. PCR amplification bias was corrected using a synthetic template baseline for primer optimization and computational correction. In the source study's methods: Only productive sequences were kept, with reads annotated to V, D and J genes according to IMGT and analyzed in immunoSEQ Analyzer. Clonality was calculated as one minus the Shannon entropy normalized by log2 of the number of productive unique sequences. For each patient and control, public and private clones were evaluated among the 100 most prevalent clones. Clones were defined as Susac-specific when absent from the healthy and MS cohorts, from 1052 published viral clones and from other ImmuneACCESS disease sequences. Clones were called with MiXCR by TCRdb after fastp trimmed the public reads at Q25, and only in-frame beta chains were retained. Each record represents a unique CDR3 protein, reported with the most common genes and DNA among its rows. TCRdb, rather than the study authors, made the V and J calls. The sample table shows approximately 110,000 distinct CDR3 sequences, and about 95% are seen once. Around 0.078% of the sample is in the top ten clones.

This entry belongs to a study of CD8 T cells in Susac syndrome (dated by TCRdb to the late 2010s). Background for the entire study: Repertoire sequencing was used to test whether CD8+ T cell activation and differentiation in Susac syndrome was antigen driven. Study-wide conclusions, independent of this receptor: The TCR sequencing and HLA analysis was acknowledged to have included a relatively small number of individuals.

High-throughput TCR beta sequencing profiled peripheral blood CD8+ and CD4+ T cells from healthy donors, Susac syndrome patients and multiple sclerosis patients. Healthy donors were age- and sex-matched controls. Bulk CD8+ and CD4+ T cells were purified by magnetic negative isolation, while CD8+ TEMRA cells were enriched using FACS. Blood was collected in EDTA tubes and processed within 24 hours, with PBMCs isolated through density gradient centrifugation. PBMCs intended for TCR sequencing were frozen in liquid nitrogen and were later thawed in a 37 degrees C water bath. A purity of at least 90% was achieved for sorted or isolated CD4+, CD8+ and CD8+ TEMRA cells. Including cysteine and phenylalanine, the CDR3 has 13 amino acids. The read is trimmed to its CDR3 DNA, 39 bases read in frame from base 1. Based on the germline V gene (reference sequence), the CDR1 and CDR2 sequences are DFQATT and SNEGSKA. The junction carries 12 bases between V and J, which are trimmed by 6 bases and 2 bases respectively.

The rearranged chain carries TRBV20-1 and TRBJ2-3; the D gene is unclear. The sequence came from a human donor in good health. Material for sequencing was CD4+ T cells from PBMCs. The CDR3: CSAEIPPTDTQYF. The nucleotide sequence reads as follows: TGCAGTGCCGAGATCCCCCCCACAGATACGCAGTATTTT.